Shown below are 15 T cell receptor beta chains from a single sample sequenced in a study of metastatic and nonmetastatic thyroid tumors. TCRdb re-called clones from the PCR reads using MiXCR. The data show 35,000 to 50,000 clones, about 3.3% seen once. No patient received treatment before thyroid surgery. Input material: blood. All receptors derive from a female donor with papillary thyroid cancer or a benign thyroid nodule (not recorded which). Some clones in this sample may be carry-over from other donors' samples.

This rearrangement joins TRBV27 to TRBJ2-1; 10 bases align to TRBD2. With 5 bases clipped from V and 6 bases from J, the junction kept 4 bases outside the gene matches. Germline V gene lookup returns CDR1 MNHEY and CDR2 SMNVEV (reference sequence). The CDR3 is 14 residues long. The CDR3, as DNA: TGTGCCAGCAGTAGAGCGGGAGGGGGCAATGAGCAGTTCTTC. It codes for CASSRAGGGNEQFF.

The chain has TRBV7-6 and TRBJ2-1, with D possibly being TRBD1 or TRBD2 (6 bases each). The CDR3 loop spans 13 amino acids. Per the germline V gene, CDR1 is SGHVS and CDR2 is FNYEAQ. Trimming stripped 5 bases from V and 8 bases from J, with 13 bases between. CDR3 sequence (DNA): TGTGCCAGCAGCAGCAGGGGAGGTGATGAGCAGTTCTTC. It translates to CASSSRGGDEQFF.

This clone is labeled medium-sized. This sequence joins TRBV11-2 and TRBJ1-3, with D hard to call. Trimming took 1 base from V and 0 from J, leaving 4 bases between them. CDR3 length equals 14 residues. Germline V gene data show CDR1 as SGHAT and CDR2 as FQNNGV. The CDR3 DNA follows: TGTGCCAGCAGCTTAGTGAGCTCTGGAAACACCATATATTTT. Its translation is CASSLVSSGNTIYF.

This clone has ten or more counts. V and J are TRBV20-1 and TRBJ2-7, with 10 bases identical to TRBD2. Trimming removed 0 bases from V and 4 bases from J; junction bases left unmatched: 3. The germline gives CDR1 DFQATT, CDR2 SNEGSKA (reference sequence). CDR3 length equals 14 residues. CDR3 region: CSARDGLAAYEQYF. In DNA, the CDR3 is TGCAGTGCTAGAGACGGACTAGCGGCATACGAGCAGTACTTC.

In its sample, this clone was seen many times. The J gene is TRBJ2-1, the V gene TRBV27; D may correspond to TRBD1 or TRBD2 (5 bases each). The germline CDR1 and CDR2 sequences are MNHEY and SMNVEV (reference sequence). This CDR3 spans 13 amino acids. V was trimmed by 6 bases and J by 9 bases, leaving 15 bases between them. This CDR3 reads CASSPNGAREQFF. The CDR3 nucleotides are TGTGCCAGCAGCCCAAACGGGGCGCGTGAGCAGTTCTTC.

This clone was recorded many times. The same CDR3 can be traced to other DNA sequences in this sample. The V and J genes are TRBV12-3 or TRBV12-4 and TRBJ2-1; 7 bases map to TRBD2. The CDR3 consists of 12 residues. Trimming at V came to 3 bases and at J to 10 bases, leaving 3 bases not matched to a gene. CDR3 in amino acids: CASSLAGVEQFF. As DNA, the CDR3 is TGTGCCAGCAGTTTGGCGGGAGTGGAGCAGTTCTTC.

This clone was picked up many times. The genes are TRBV5-4 and TRBJ2-1; no clear D. Trimming took off 4 bases at V and 3 bases at J, with 8 bases between the two ends. Germline CDR1 and CDR2: SGHNT and YYREEE (reference sequence). This CDR3 comprises 13 residues. The CDR3 spells CASSQPVYNEQFF. As DNA, the CDR3 is TGTGCCAGCAGCCAGCCGGTCTACAATGAGCAGTTCTTC. Combining the CDR3 with reference TRBV5-4 and TRBJ2-1 gives the whole variable domain ETGVTQSPTHLIKTRGQQVTLRCSSQSGHNTVSWYQQALGQGPQFIFQYYREEENGRGNFPPRFSGLQFPNYSSELNVNALELDDSALYLCASSQPVYNEQFFGPGTRLTVL.

This clone was counted between two and nine times. V usage is TRBV20-1 and J usage is TRBJ1-4; TRBD1 might be the D (6 bases). This CDR3 comprises 14 residues. The germline V gene has CDR1 DFQATT and CDR2 SNEGSKA (reference sequence). V lost 5 bases and J 0 bases, leaving 10 bases between the germline ends. CDR3 coding DNA: TGCAGTGCTCGTCACAGGGCAACTAATGAAAAACTGTTTTTT. Translated, it gives CSARHRATNEKLFF.

This sequence joins TRBV6-2 or TRBV6-3 and TRBJ2-1; TRBD2 matches at 13 bases. Trimming removed 8 bases from V and 10 bases from J; junction bases left unmatched: 11. Germline V gene data show CDR1 as MNHEY and CDR2 as SVGEGT. The length of the CDR3 is 15 residues. CDR3 sequence: CASSGLAGTSNEQFF. CDR3 nucleotide sequence: TGTGCCAGCTCGGGACTAGCGGGAACATCCAACGAGCAGTTCTTC.

The table lists this clone with a few counts. The rearrangement joins TRBV28 to TRBJ1-2, with D hard to call. V dropped 6 bases and J dropped 5 bases, with 10 bases sitting between them. Germline V gene lookup returns CDR1 MDHEN and CDR2 SYDVKM. The CDR3 consists of 12 residues. CDR3 residues: CASSVRPYGYTF. CDR3 bases: TGTGCCAGCAGCGTCAGGCCTTATGGCTACACCTTC.

In this sample, this clone turned up a few times. This chain's CDR3 is CASNKGRWTGGDTYEQYF. In nucleotides, the CDR3 is TGTGCCAGCAATAAAGGGAGGTGGACAGGGGGCGATACCTACGAGCAGTACTTC. The chain links TRBV2 to TRBJ2-7; 11 bases align to TRBD1. The CDR3 spans 18 residues. Germline lookup yields CDR1 SNHLY and CDR2 FYNNEI. The V and J ends lost 7 bases and 2 bases, in that order; junction bases with no gene match: 16.

Comments on this clone: This may stem from a read error, because a much larger clone lies one nucleotide away. This chain uses TRBV6-1 with TRBJ2-7; D not certain. CDR1 and CDR2 (germline): MNHNS, SASEGT. The germline V and J ends were trimmed by 1 base and 6 bases, with 13 bases remaining between them. CDR3 length equals 14 residues. CDR3 protein: CASSEEAIVGEQYF. In DNA form, the CDR3 reads TGTGCCAGCAGTGAAGAGGCTATCGTCGGCGAGCAGTACTTC.

In this sample, this clone turned up many times. Since a much larger clone is just one base distant, this may be a read error. V is TRBV13 and J is TRBJ2-4; D possibly corresponds to TRBD2 (5 bases). Per germline, CDR1 PRHDT and CDR2 FYEKMQ (reference sequence). The CDR3 is 14 amino acids. CDR3 protein: CVSSSRGLGNIQYF. In DNA, the CDR3 is TGTGTCAGCAGCTCCCGGGGTCTGGGGAACATTCAGTACTTC.

J is TRBJ2-7 and V is TRBV4-2; 9 bases match TRBD2. The CDR3 length is 17 residues. CDR1 is LGHNA, CDR2 YNFKEQ, per germline. V dropped 2 bases and J dropped 3; count of bases not matched to a gene: 11. Written as DNA, the CDR3 is TGTGCCAGCAGCCAACGGACTAGCGATATTTGGTTCTACGAGCAGTACTTC. Its protein product is CASSQRTSDIWFYEQYF.

There are many counts of this clone. This chain links TRBV20-1 with TRBJ2-1, with D hard to call. Trimming removed 3 bases from V and 4 bases from J, with 7 bases in between. Germline CDR1 and CDR2: DFQATT and SNEGSKA (reference sequence). This CDR3 region has 12 residues. The CDR3 reads CSASVGYNEQFF. CDR3 coding DNA: TGCAGTGCTAGTGTTGGGTACAATGAGCAGTTCTTC.